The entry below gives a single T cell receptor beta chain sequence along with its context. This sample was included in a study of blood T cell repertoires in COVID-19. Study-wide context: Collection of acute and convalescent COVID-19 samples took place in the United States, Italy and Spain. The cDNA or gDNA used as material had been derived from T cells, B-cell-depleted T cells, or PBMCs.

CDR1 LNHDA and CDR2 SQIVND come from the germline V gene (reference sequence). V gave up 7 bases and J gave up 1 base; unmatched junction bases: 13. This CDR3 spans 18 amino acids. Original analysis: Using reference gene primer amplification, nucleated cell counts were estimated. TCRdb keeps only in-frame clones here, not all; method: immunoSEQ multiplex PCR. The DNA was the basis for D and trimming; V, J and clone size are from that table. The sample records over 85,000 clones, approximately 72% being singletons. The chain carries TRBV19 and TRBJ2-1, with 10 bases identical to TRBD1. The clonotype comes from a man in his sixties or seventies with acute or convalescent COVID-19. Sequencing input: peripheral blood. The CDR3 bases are TGTGCCAGTACCAAGACAGGGGGCTTGTGGTTTTCCTACAATGAGCAGTTCTTC. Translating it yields CASTKTGGLWFSYNEQFF.